This T cell receptor (beta chain) is from a study of CD8 T cells in ankylosing spondylitis. Study conclusions and caveats: From matched ankylosing spondylitis synovial fluid, disease-linked clones were reportedly recovered at significantly enriched levels. Clones linked to disease, bearing a CD8+ phenotype, were relatively rare in peripheral blood. Ankylosing spondylitis blood seemed to carry a telltale TCR beta motif made of under ten highly homologous variants.

Quantitative 5'-RACE with molecular barcodes was used to make the TCR beta libraries. TCRdb processed the 5' RACE reads anew with MiXCR; each CDR3 protein has one entry. This sample has a few hundred thousand distinct CDR3 sequences, with 20% to 25% found just once. This CDR3 has 16 amino acids. V shed 2 bases and J shed 5 bases, with 15 bases lying between them. The germline CDR1 and CDR2 sequences are SGHVS and FNYEAQ. This clonotype was counted between two and nine times. Antigen unknown. This clonotype was obtained from a male donor with ankylosing spondylitis or in good health (not recorded which). The chain employs TRBV7-6 and TRBJ2-2; D possibly corresponds to TRBD2 (6 bases). Sequencing was performed on blood, either unsorted or a sorted T cell fraction (not recorded which). The DNA of the CDR3 is TGTGCCAGCAGCTTACCCTCGGTTCGGGGGACCGGGGAGCTGTTTTTT. The encoded protein is CASSLPSVRGTGELFF.